This T cell receptor beta chain is from a study of Graves' ophthalmopathy and Graves' hyperthyroidism (dated by TCRdb to the late 2010s). Broadly, across the study: Peripheral blood samples were taken at the time of initial diagnosis, before any treatment was given. The study used TCR beta repertoire signatures to distinguish Graves' ophthalmopathy from Graves' hyperthyroidism and to predict progression to ophthalmopathy. In total, 135 blood samples were TCR-sequenced: 40 to 45 ophthalmopathy, approximately 80 hyperthyroidism and roughly 17 hyperthyroidism-to-ophthalmopathy patients. To explore V-J signatures that separate ophthalmopathy from hyperthyroidism, a discovery set of 100 patients was enrolled, consisting of about 45 with ophthalmopathy and under 65 with stable hyperthyroidism. An independent validation cohort comprised some 19 hyperthyroidism patients and 15 to 17 patients who later progressed from hyperthyroidism to ophthalmopathy. In several hyperthyroidism patients, the T-cell repertoires found in thyroid tissue were compared with those found in blood. Following sample collection, hyperthyroidism patients were given methimazole at a starting dose of 30 mg daily, and ophthalmopathy patients were given high-dose intravenous methylprednisolone.

Ophthalmopathy patients had moderately to severely active disease, Clinical Activity Score of at least 3, NOSPECS grade of at least 4, and disease duration under 3 months. Patients were excluded if they had other autoimmune diseases, uncontrolled infections, pregnancy or lactation. Diagnosis was based on clinical symptoms, serum thyroxine, TRAb, thyroid ultrasound and orbital computed tomography. Using Ficoll-Paque density gradient centrifugation, PBMCs were isolated from approximately 11 ml of fresh peripheral blood. Total RNA was extracted using Trizol reagent, and RNA quality was checked on an Agilent 2100 Bioanalyzer. As for this clonotype: This receptor's antigen is unknown. No base quality values were provided; no much bigger clone lies one nucleotide off.

TCR beta CDR3 regions were amplified from RNA transcripts for repertoire sequencing. The first round of RT-PCR was done with HTBI primers and the Qiagen OneStep RT-PCR kit, and was followed by a second round of multiplex PCR, then size selection and purification. Libraries were sequenced on an Illumina HiSeq2000 using paired-end 100 bp reads. On the study's bioinformatics: SOAPnuke was used to process the reads, removing any read that contained adapters or uncalled bases, had a mean Phred below 15, or lacked an exact match to the constant primer or identifier. High-quality paired reads were merged with COPE v1.2.5. Each unique nucleotide sequence was treated as a clonotype, and MiTCR v1.1 was used to align the clonotypes to the IMGT TRB V, D and J references. The analysis was limited to V-J combinations with a frequency above 0.0001, which together covered approximately 99% of repertoires. For each V-J combination, a TCR clonal expansion and chaos score was defined as the ratio of F50 clonal expansion to chaos observed in the TCRdist matrix. Welch's t-statistics and random forest were used to reduce features to over ten V-J combinations, which were fed into a naive Bayes classifier. Thyroid-blood repertoire similarity was quantified with the Morisita-Horn index. TCRdb's own reprocessing of the public reads used fastp at Q25 and MiXCR and kept productive beta chains. Rows are unified per CDR3 protein, each entry keeping the most common DNA and genes. Here the V and J calls rest on TCRdb's processing, not on the authors' analysis. The sample table holds approximately 700,000 distinct CDR3 sequences, of which around 40% were seen once. Approximately 46% of the sample comes from the top ten.

The germline V gene (reference sequence) specifies LNHDA as CDR1 and SQIVND as CDR2. After removal of 2 bases from V and 0 bases from J, the junction retains 5 bases not matched to a gene. Including the terminal cysteine and phenylalanine, the CDR3 comprises 16 residues. Only the CDR3 DNA is retained, 48 bases long and in frame from the first base. The investigation overall reported the following: No statistical method was used to predetermine the sample size, and group allocation was not hidden from the investigators. Ophthalmopathy was separated from stable hyperthyroidism by the 13-signature model with more than 85% sensitivity and less than 82% specificity in cross-validation and with 80%/75% in the test set. Most of the expanded thyroid clonotypes with a frequency above 0.001 were also detected in blood, and it was suggested that the thyroid immune response may be reflected by blood repertoires. In validation, the model predicted ophthalmopathy progression with more than 55% sensitivity and roughly 78% specificity; roughly 11 predicted patients were CT-confirmed with GO in a median of approximately 6.5 months.

Sequences were obtained from peripheral blood. The TCR sequence derives from an adult man with Graves' ophthalmopathy. The chain is encoded by TRBV19 joined to TRBJ2-7; 9 nucleotides in the junction match TRBD2. Read as DNA, the sequence is TGTGCCAGTAGTATATCTGGTAGCGGGGGCTCCTACGAGCAGTACTTC. Protein translation: CASSISGSGGSYEQYF.